Each of the 21 T cell receptor beta chains below was sequenced from the same sample in a study of blood T cell repertoires in COVID-19. Here immunoSEQ multiplex PCR was the method, and the copy in TCRdb shows in-frame clones only, minus some. The table lists 110,000 to 150,000 clones, roughly 80% of them singletons, with 3% to 3.5% in the top ten. What was sequenced was peripheral blood. Receptors originate from a woman older than 75 with acute or convalescent COVID-19.

The genes are TRBV18 and TRBJ2-7; 12 bases match TRBD2. CDR1 is KGHSH, CDR2 LQKENI, per germline. This CDR3 is built from 15 residues. Trimming removed 2 bases from V and 4 bases from J; junction bases left unmatched: 3. This CDR3 is CASSPGTSGYYEQYF. CDR3 coding DNA: TGTGCCAGCTCACCAGGGACTAGCGGGTATTACGAGCAGTACTTC.

This chain uses TRBV27 with TRBJ1-4, with D uncertain. Germline CDR1 is MNHEY and CDR2 is SMNVEV (reference sequence). The ends were cut back, 3 bases at V and 10 bases at J, with 15 bases in the middle. The CDR3 consists of 14 residues. The CDR3 DNA reads TGTGCCAGCAGTTTGGAGGACGCGAAGGGAAAACTGTTTTTT. Encoded protein: CASSLEDAKGKLFF.

V and J are TRBV19 and TRBJ2-1, with TRBD1 matching over 10 bases. The V gene's germline CDR1 is LNHDA and CDR2 SQIVND (reference sequence). The trim removed 1 base at V and 9 bases at J, leaving 0 bases unmatched. This CDR3 spans 13 amino acids. CDR3 sequence (DNA): TGTGCCAGTAGTATAGGACAGGGGGCTGAGCAGTTCTTC. Its protein product is CASSIGQGAEQFF.

The rearrangement uses TRBV5-4 and TRBJ2-3, with TRBD2 identical over 10 bases. Germline lookup yields CDR1 SGHNT and CDR2 YYREEE (reference sequence). This CDR3 comprises 15 residues. The V segment lost 3 bases and the J segment 6 bases; nucleotides outside the gene matches: 7. CDR3 residues: CASSSLAGDVDTQYF. In nucleotides, the CDR3 is TGTGCCAGCAGCTCCCTAGCGGGGGATGTCGATACGCAGTATTTT.

The chain carries TRBV7-2 and TRBJ1-2; D not certain. The CDR3 totals 14 residues. Germline lookup yields CDR1 SGHTA and CDR2 FQGNSA. Trimming cost V 1 base and J 13 bases, with 19 bases left between them. This CDR3 is CASSLEAQLQFPTF. The CDR3 DNA follows: TGTGCCAGCAGCTTAGAAGCTCAACTTCAATTCCCCACCTTC.

This clone is a singleton in its sample. The chain links TRBV6-2 or TRBV6-3 to TRBJ1-2, with D possibly being TRBD1 (6 bases). Trimming removed 2 bases at V and 4 bases at J, with 11 bases between. Germline CDR1 MNHEY, CDR2 SVGEGT. This CDR3 spans 14 amino acids. This CDR3 is CASSYLGQSYGYTF. For the CDR3, the DNA is TGTGCCAGCAGTTACCTCGGACAGAGCTATGGCTACACCTTC.

The chain carries TRBV4-1 and TRBJ2-1; D is possibly TRBD2 (6 bases). CDR3 length: 17 amino acids. Germline CDR1 is MGHRA and CDR2 is YSYEKL. Trimming cost V 3 bases and J 2 bases, with 17 bases left between them. CDR3 nucleotide sequence: TGCGCCAGCAGCCAGCAAATGAGGGAGGTCACCTACAATGAGCAGTTCTTC. This encodes CASSQQMREVTYNEQFF.

The rearrangement links TRBV2 to TRBJ1-5; D is possibly TRBD1 (6 bases). V was pared by 5 bases and J by 7 bases, with 15 bases between. The CDR3 runs to 14 residues. Germline values: CDR1 SNHLY, CDR2 FYNNEI. CDR3 bases: TGTGCCAGCAGTCGAGAGGGGGAGGGACAGCCCCAGCATTTT. Protein: CASSREGEGQPQHF.

This clone showed up just once. This specimen includes other DNA sequences encoding the same CDR3. The chain uses TRBV14 and TRBJ1-2; D is ambiguous. Germline CDR1 is SGHDN and CDR2 is FVKESK. This CDR3 is built from 13 residues. The V gene lost 0 bases and the J gene lost 3 bases, with 5 bases spanning the gap. For the CDR3, the DNA is TGTGCCAGCAGCCAAGAGAGGCACTATGGCTACACCTTC. This sequence encodes CASSQERHYGYTF.

This clone was seen only a few times. The V and J genes are TRBV11-3 and TRBJ2-1, with D unresolved. The germline gives CDR1 SGHNT, CDR2 YENEEA. V was shortened by 0 bases and J by 12 bases, with 9 bases between the two germline ends. The CDR3 totals 12 residues. CDR3 protein: CASSLDPSLQFF. The CDR3 nucleotides are TGTGCCAGCAGCTTAGATCCTAGTCTGCAGTTCTTC.

This chain links TRBV3-1 (or the pseudogene TRBV3-2) with TRBJ1-6; a possible D gene is TRBD1 (5 bases). There are 17 residues in the CDR3. Trimming left V 4 bases short and J 3 bases short, with 16 bases between. Germline loops: CDR1 LGHDT, CDR2 YNNKEL (reference sequence). Here the CDR3 reads CASSPTPTANYNSPLHF. As DNA, the CDR3 is TGTGCCAGCAGCCCCACCCCGACAGCTAACTATAATTCACCCCTCCACTTT.

This clone was observed a handful of times. This sequence joins TRBV3-1 (or the pseudogene TRBV3-2) and TRBJ2-1; D perhaps matches TRBD1 (6 bases). This CDR3 region has 16 residues. Germline CDR1 LGHDT, CDR2 YNNKEL (reference sequence). Trimming pared 8 bases from V and 0 bases from J, leaving 17 bases between. CDR3 amino acids: CASEVRGPSSYNEQFF. DNA for the CDR3: TGTGCCAGCGAAGTCAGGGGACCGAGCTCCTACAATGAGCAGTTCTTC.

A single count supports this clone. The CDR3 spells CASSVTGSYGYTF. The CDR3 bases are TGTGCCAGCAGCGTTACAGGTTCCTATGGCTACACCTTC. The chain links TRBV6-2 or TRBV6-3 to TRBJ1-2, with a possible D match to TRBD1 (5 bases). The V and J ends lost 6 bases and 4 bases respectively, with 12 bases between them. Germline loops: CDR1 MNHEY, CDR2 SVGEGT. CDR3 length: 13 amino acids.

The J gene is TRBJ1-3, the V gene TRBV6-5, with 8 bases matching TRBD1. Unmatched junction bases numbered 4, after V lost 0 bases and J lost 3 bases. Looked up from germline, CDR1 is MNHEY and CDR2 is SVGAGI. The CDR3 consists of 16 residues. CDR3 amino acids: CASSYSDRANGNTIYF. DNA for the CDR3: TGTGCCAGCAGTTACTCGGACAGGGCGAATGGAAACACCATATATTTT.

The DNA of the CDR3 is TGTGCCAGCAGCTTAGTGGGGCCTGGCACCGGGGAGCTGTTTTTT. Translating gives CASSLVGPGTGELFF. The gene calls are TRBV7-8 and TRBJ2-2, with a weak D call TRBD1 (5 bases). This CDR3 comprises 15 residues. V was shortened by 1 base and J by 4 bases, with 10 bases between the two germline ends. Germline V gives CDR1 SGHVS, CDR2 FQNEAQ.

V gene TRBV5-6 combines with J gene TRBJ1-3, with TRBD1 matching over 9 bases. Trimming removed 2 bases from V and 2 bases from J; junction bases left unmatched: 11. The CDR3 consists of 18 residues. Germline assignment: CDR1 SGHDT and CDR2 YYEEEE. CDR3 nucleotides: TGTGCCAGCAGCTTTGGGCCCAGGAGACAGGGGGCTGGAAACACCATATATTTT. It codes for CASSFGPRRQGAGNTIYF.

The chain is built from TRBV5-1 and TRBJ2-3; TRBD2 matches at 7 bases. Germline lookup yields CDR1 SGHRS and CDR2 YFSETQ. V was pared by 2 bases and J by 0 bases, with 6 bases of the junction left unmatched. The CDR3 extends over 16 amino acids. The CDR3 spells CASSFEAGTSTDTQYF. In DNA form, the CDR3 reads TGCGCCAGCAGCTTCGAAGCGGGGACTAGCACAGATACGCAGTATTTT.

This rearrangement joins TRBV19 to TRBJ1-1; 8 bases line up with TRBD1. Germline values: CDR1 LNHDA, CDR2 SQIVND (reference sequence). This CDR3 region has 16 residues. With V trimmed by 2 bases and J by 1 base, 6 bases remained unmatched. In nucleotides, the CDR3 is TGTGCCAGTAGTATAAGGGGGGACAGGCGGAACACTGAAGCTTTCTTT. Protein product: CASSIRGDRRNTEAFF.

The V and J genes are TRBV7-3 and TRBJ1-6, with D maybe TRBD1 (6 bases). CDR1 is SGHTA and CDR2 is FQGTGA in the germline V gene. The CDR3 runs to 13 residues. V lost 6 bases and J 7 bases, leaving 10 bases between the germline ends. Here the CDR3 reads CASSPQGNSPLHF. CDR3 nucleotide sequence: TGTGCCAGCAGTCCACAGGGAAATTCACCCCTCCACTTT.

The gene calls are TRBV7-9 and TRBJ2-5; 8 bases fit TRBD1. This CDR3 is built from 17 residues. Germline V gene sequence: CDR1 SEHNR, CDR2 FQNEAQ (reference sequence). Trimming cost V 5 bases and J 2 bases; bases outside gene matches: 13. This CDR3 is CASSRGTGSPNQETQYF. In DNA, the CDR3 is TGTGCCAGCAGCCGCGGGACAGGTAGCCCCAATCAAGAGACCCAGTACTTC.

The chain uses TRBV11-2 and TRBJ2-7, with D tentatively TRBD2 (6 bases). Germline CDR1 is SGHAT and CDR2 is FQNNGV. The V end was cut by 1 base, the J end by 8 bases, with 15 bases between. This CDR3 is built from 14 residues. The CDR3 nucleotides read TGTGCCAGCAGCTTAGTAAAGGAGGGGTCGCAGCAGTACTTC. It encodes CASSLVKEGSQQYF.